This TCR beta chain was found in a study of long-term antiretroviral therapy in people with HIV (dated by TCRdb to between 2021 and 2023). Regarding the research as a whole: The earliest samples were collected approximately a decade before the 2015 WHO recommendation for immediate ART, a period when ART was typically delayed until CD4 counts fell. Whether ART initiation and durable HIV suppression were associated with changes in peripheral blood TRB repertoire composition and diversity was tested in a retrospective serial study. A total of 192 cryopreserved PBMC samples came from a few dozen adults with confirmed HIV infection and were collected serially over a mean of roughly six years (range 1-12). About 40% of the 30 participants with HIV were female. No cross-contamination during QIAcube processing turned up in test extractions that ran a monoclonal T-cell line alongside around 34 polyclonal samples. General findings and caveats noted by the study authors: No data were available on ART adherence, viral resistance or therapy changes, limiting inferences about post-ART repertoire changes. Because cell numbers in pre-ART samples were limited, unsorted PBMC were profiled instead of sorted CD4+ and CD8+ T cells. Compared with controls, HIV repertoires had narrower CDR3 length ranges, and the network structure pointed to an antigen-experienced repertoire that shifted only slightly toward naive after ART. The samples were dated from about 2003 to 2018, and the ART regimens that were used may be less effective than current ART regimens. At every time point, the repertoire was dominated by expanded TRB clones first identified before ART initiation, although this dominance fluctuated and, in many PLHIV, declined after ART. Since PBMC availability was limited, sequencing covered only the TCR beta chain, with no alpha chain pairing. ART initiation was associated with a significant increase in TRB diversity, but diversity stayed significantly below transplant donor controls even after long-term ART.

V trim: 4 bases; J trim: 5 bases; unmatched bases: 11. The CDR3 has 16 amino acids, counting the end cysteine and phenylalanine. Only the CDR3 part of the read is kept: 48 bases, read in frame from the first base. The germline V gene (reference sequence) supplies CDR1 LNHDA and CDR2 SQIVND. About this clone: Its antigen has not been determined. No much larger clonotype is one base removed from it; base qualities were not supplied.

The immunoSEQ hsTCRB v3.0 assay was used at survey level resolution for TRB variable region sequencing. The target sequencing depth for TRB was roughly 40,000-50,000 T-cell genomes per sample. Pooled TRB libraries were sequenced on an Illumina MiSeq with a v3 150-cycle kit. As for the authors' bioinformatics: Repertoire analysis was run in R within a reproducible Nextflow workflow that covered QC, data transformation and analysis. LymphoSeq2, an R package for exploring AIRR-Seq data, was used to implement custom analyses. After excluding a handful of samples that yielded fewer than 5000 total TRB sequences, 188 HIV repertoires remained for analysis. Of the approximately 190 retained HIV repertoires, over 55 were collected before and about 130 after ART initiation. Repertoires were downsampled to 5000 TRB nucleotide sequences, and summary statistics were averaged over 100 downsampling iterations. Only TRB sequences with CDR3 regions of at least seven amino acids were retained for analysis. Two measures captured diversity: a Shannon entropy-derived clonality score and the Gini coefficient. In the repertoire networks, any two of the top 5000 CDR3 amino acid sequences were connected whenever the two sequences differed by an edit distance of one. For TRB CDR3 amino acid sequences, antigen specificity groups and MHC restriction were predicted with GLIPH2. CDR3 amino acid sequences were matched against VDJdb and McPAS-TCR to flag known CMV, EBV, HIV or tissue antigen associations. Pre-ART, post-ART and control groups were compared with Wilcoxon signed-rank tests and Holm-Bonferroni correction. The source is immuneACCESS, and TCRdb retained only in-frame sequences with V and J called. Part of the clones is not carried over; for the studies checked, unresolved V genes explain less than half of this, and the remainder is unexplained. D and trimming come from the DNA, and the V and J calls and clone size come from that table. For this sample the table gives 21,000 or so clones, of which about four fifths were detected only once. Around 8.1% of the sample is taken by the ten largest.

Inclusion was restricted to participants for whom at least one PBMC sample before ART initiation and at least two post-ART samples were available. Every participant with HIV received treatment in the United States of America. Before DNA extraction, cryopreserved samples containing roughly 0.9-10 million PBMC were thawed and washed. At the time of the earliest PBMC sample, participants with HIV were aged between roughly 20 and 55 years. Per participant, PBMC samples came from 1-4 timepoints prior to ART initiation and 2-8 timepoints following ART initiation, for a median of 7 samples. Serial HIV viral load, CD4+ T-cell count, ART history and demographic data were obtained for every participant. A Qiagen kit on a QIAcube was used to extract genomic DNA from unsorted PBMC, with samples processed in batches of 12.

The sequenced sample was unsorted PBMCs, obtained at the start of antiretroviral therapy. The origin of this receptor is a man aged 50 or older with HIV. The chain was built from TRBV19 and TRBJ2-1; 7 bases in between match TRBD2. The CDR3 reads CASSTVAGERDNEQFF. The bases are TGTGCCAGTAGTACCGTGGCGGGAGAGAGAGACAATGAGCAGTTCTTC.